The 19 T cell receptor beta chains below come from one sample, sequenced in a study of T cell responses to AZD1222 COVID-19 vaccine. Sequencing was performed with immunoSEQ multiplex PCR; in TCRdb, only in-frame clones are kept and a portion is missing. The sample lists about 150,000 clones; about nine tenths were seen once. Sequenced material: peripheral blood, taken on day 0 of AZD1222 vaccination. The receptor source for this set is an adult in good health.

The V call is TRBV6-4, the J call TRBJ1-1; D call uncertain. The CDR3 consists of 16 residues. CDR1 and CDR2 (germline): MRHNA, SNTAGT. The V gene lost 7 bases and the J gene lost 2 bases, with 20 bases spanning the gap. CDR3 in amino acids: CASTFVVGQTNTEAFF. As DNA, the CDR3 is TGTGCCAGCACGTTCGTTGTGGGTCAGACAAACACTGAAGCTTTCTTT.

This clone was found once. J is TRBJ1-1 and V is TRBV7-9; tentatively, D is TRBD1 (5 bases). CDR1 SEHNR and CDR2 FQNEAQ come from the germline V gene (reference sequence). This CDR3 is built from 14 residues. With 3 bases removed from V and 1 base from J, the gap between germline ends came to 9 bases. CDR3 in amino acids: CASSFQGSNTEAFF. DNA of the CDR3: TGTGCCAGCAGCTTCCAGGGTTCGAACACTGAAGCTTTCTTT.

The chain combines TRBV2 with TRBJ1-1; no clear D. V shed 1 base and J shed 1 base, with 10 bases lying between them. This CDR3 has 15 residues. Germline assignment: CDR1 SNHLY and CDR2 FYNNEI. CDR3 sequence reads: CASSEEETTNTEAFF. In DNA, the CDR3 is TGTGCCAGCAGTGAAGAGGAGACCACGAACACTGAAGCTTTCTTT.

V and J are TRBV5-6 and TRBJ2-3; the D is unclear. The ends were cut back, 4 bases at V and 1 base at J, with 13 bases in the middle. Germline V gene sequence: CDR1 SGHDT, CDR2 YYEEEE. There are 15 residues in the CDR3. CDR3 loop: CASSQPWSGTDTQYF. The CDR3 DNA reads TGTGCCAGCAGCCAACCGTGGTCGGGCACAGATACGCAGTATTTT.

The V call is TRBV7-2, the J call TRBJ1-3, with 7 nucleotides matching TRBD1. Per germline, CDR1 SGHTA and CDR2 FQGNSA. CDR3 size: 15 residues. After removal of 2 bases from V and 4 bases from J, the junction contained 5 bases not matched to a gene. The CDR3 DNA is TGTGCCAGCAGCTTAAAGGGGGCGCGCGGAAACACCATATATTTT. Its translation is CASSLKGARGNTIYF.

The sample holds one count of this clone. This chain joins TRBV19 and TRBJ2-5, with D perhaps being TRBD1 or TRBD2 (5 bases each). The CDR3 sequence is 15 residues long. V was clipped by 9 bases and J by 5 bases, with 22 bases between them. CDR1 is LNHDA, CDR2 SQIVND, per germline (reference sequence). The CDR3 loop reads CASRRAQGPGETQYF. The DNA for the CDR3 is TGTGCCAGCCGAAGGGCCCAGGGACCTGGGGAGACCCAGTACTTC.

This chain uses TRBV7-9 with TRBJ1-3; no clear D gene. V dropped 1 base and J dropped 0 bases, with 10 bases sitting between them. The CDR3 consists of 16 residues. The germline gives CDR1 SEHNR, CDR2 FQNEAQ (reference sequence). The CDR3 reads CASSLGSVFSGNTIYF. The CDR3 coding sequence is TGTGCCAGCAGCTTAGGCTCAGTTTTCTCTGGAAACACCATATATTTT.

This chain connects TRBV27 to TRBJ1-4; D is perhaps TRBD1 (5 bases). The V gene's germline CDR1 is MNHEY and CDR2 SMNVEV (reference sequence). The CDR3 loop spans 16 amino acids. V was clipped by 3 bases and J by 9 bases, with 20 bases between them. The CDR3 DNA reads TGTGCCAGCAGTTTGGAGTGGGGGGTAGAACAGAAAAAACTGTTTTTT. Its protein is CASSLEWGVEQKKLFF.

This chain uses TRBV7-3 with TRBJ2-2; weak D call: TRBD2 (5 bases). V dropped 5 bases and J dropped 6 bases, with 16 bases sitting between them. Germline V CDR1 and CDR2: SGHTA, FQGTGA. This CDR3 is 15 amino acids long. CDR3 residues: CASSPSARRSGELFF. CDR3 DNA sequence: TGTGCCAGCAGCCCCTCCGCCCGGAGGTCCGGGGAGCTGTTTTTT.

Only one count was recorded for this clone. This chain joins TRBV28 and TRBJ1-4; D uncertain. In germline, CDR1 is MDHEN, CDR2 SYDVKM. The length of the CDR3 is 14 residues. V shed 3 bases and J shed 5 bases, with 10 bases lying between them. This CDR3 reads CASSFTGLNEKLFF. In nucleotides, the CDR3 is TGTGCCAGCAGTTTTACGGGGTTAAATGAAAAACTGTTTTTT.

CDR3 amino acids: CASSRITGSSTDTQYF. The CDR3 nucleotides read TGTGCCAGTAGCAGAATAACAGGGTCTAGCACAGATACGCAGTATTTT. The rearrangement uses TRBV19 and TRBJ2-3; D perhaps matches TRBD1 (6 bases). Trimming left V 6 bases short and J 0 bases short, with 16 bases between. The length of the CDR3 is 16 residues. The germline CDR1 and CDR2 sequences are LNHDA and SQIVND (reference sequence).

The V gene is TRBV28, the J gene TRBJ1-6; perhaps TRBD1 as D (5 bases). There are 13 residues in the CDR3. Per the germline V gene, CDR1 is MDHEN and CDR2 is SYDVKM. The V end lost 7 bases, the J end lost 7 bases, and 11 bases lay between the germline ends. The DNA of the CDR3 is TGTGCCAGCAACCAGGGTACCAATTCACCCCTCCACTTT. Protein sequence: CASNQGTNSPLHF.

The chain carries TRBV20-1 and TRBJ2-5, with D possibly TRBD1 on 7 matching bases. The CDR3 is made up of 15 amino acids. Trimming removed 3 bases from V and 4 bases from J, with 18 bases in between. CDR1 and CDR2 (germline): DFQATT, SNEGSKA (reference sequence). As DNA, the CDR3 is TGCAGTGCTAGTAGTCAGGGGGGCCAGCGAGAGACCCAGTACTTC. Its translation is CSASSQGGQRETQYF.

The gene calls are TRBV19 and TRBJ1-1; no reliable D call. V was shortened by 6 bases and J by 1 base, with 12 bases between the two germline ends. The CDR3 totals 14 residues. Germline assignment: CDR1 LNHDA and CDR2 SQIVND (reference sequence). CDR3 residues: CASSSRRTNTEAFF. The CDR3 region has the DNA TGTGCCAGTAGCTCCCGTCGGACGAACACTGAAGCTTTCTTT.

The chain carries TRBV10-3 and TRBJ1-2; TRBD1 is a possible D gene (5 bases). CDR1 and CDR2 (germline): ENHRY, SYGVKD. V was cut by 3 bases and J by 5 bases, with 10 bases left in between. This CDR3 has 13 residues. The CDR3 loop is CAISDEGIYGYTF. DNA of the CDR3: TGTGCCATCAGTGATGAGGGGATTTATGGCTACACCTTC.

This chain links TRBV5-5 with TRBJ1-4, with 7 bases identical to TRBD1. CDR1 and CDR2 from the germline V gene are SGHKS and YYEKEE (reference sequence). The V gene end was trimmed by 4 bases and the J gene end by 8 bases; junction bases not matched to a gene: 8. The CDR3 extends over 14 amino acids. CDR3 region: CASSRDRVGEKLFF. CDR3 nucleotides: TGTGCCAGCAGCCGAGACAGGGTCGGGGAAAAACTGTTTTTT. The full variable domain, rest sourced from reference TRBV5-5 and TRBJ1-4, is DAGVTQSPTHLIKTRGQQVTLRCSPISGHKSVSWYQQVLGQGPQFIFQYYEKEERGRGNFPDRFSARQFPNYSSELNVNALLLGDSALYLCASSRDRVGEKLFFGSGTQLSVL.

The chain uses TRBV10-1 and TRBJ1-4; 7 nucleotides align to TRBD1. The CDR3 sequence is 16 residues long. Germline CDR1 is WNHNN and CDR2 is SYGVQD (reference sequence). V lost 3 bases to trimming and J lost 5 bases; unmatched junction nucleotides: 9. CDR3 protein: CASSDPRQGPNEKLFF. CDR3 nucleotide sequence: TGCGCCAGCAGTGACCCTCGACAGGGACCGAATGAAAAACTGTTTTTT.

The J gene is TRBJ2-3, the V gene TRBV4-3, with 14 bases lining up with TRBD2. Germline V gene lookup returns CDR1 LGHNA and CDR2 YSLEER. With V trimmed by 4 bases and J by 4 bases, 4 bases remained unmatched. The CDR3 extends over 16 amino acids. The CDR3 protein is CASSPTSGGGSDTQYF. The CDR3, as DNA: TGCGCCAGCAGCCCGACTAGCGGGGGGGGTTCAGATACGCAGTATTTT.

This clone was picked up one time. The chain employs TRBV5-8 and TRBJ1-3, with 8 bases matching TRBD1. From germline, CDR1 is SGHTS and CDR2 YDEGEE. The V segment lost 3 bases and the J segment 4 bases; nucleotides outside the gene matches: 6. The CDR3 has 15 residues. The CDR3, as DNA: TGTGCCAGCAGCTCGGAGACAGGGGACGGAAACACCATATATTTT. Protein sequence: CASSSETGDGNTIYF.